At least ten counts were recorded for the clone carrying this T cell receptor (beta chain). This sample was included in a study of T-cell reconstitution after alpha-beta-depleted transplantation in children. Preparation of the TCRbeta library was carried out with unique molecular identifiers. From the PCR reads, TCRdb called clonotypes with MiXCR, one entry per CDR3 protein. The sample lists around 240,000 distinct CDR3 sequences, over 9.5% occurring once. The CDR3 is 15 residues long. This material consisted of PBMCs from the stem cell graft donor, taken from the stem cell graft. The chain uses TRBV21-1 and TRBJ2-4; TRBD1 is taken as the D call from the table, unchecked against the DNA. TRBV21-1 is termed a pseudogene. This receptor was taken from a human donor who donated a stem cell graft to a child with SCID. The CDR3 loop is CASSSLYRVENIQYF. CDR3 nucleotide sequence: TGTGCCAGCAGCTCTCTATACCGGGTCGAAAACATTCAGTACTTC.